The rows below give T cell receptor beta chains drawn from one sample of a study of CD8 T cells in Susac syndrome. Via MiXCR, TCRdb re-called the immunoSEQ multiplex PCR reads, giving one row per CDR3 protein. The table has 84,000 or so distinct CDR3 sequences, approximately 95% seen once. Sequenced material: CD8+ T cells from PBMCs. All receptors derive from a human donor with Susac syndrome. Both conserved end residues are part of each CDR3. A D gene is named only where the DNA matches it firmly. The listing skips clone size in some rows; elsewhere it reads once, few, many or a size class.

16,-,-,TRBV27,TRBJ1-6,CASSFFLSEYNSPLHF,TGTGCCAGCAGTTTCTTCCTCTCCGAGTATAATTCACCCCTCCACTTT
15,once,TRBD1,TRBV20-1,TRBJ1-6,CSAWDRSSYNSPLHF,TGCAGTGCTTGGGACAGAAGCTCCTATAATTCACCCCTCCACTTT
14,-,TRBD1,TRBV28,TRBJ2-7,CASSWTGSSYEQYF,TGTGCCAGCAGTTGGACAGGGAGCTCCTACGAGCAGTACTTC
11,-,-,TRBV20-1,TRBJ1-2,CSAREGQGISF,TGCAGTGCTAGAGAGGGGCAAGGGATCTCCTTC
14,-,-,TRBV30,TRBJ1-2,CAWNQGQANYGYTF,TGTGCCTGGAACCAGGGGCAAGCTAACTATGGCTACACCTTC
14,once,-,TRBV11-2,TRBJ2-7,CASSPAGNSREQYF,TGTGCCAGCAGCCCCGCCGGGAACTCTCGCGAGCAGTACTTC
13,-,-,TRBV9,TRBJ2-5,CASSPKALETQYF,TGTGCCAGCAGCCCTAAGGCTTTGGAGACCCAGTACTTC
14,-,-,TRBV28,TRBJ2-7,CASSVEGRGYEQYF,TGTGCCAGCAGTGTCGAGGGCCGCGGCTACGAGCAGTACTTC
16,-,-,TRBV2,TRBJ2-5,CASSEATRVPQETQYF,TGTGCCAGCAGTGAAGCGACAAGGGTACCTCAAGAGACCCAGTACTTC
14,once,TRBD2,TRBV12-3/TRBV12-4,TRBJ2-7,CASRPTSGKYEQYF,TGTGCCAGCAGGCCGACTAGCGGGAAATACGAGCAGTACTTC
14,-,-,TRBV13,TRBJ1-1,CASSLGNPGTEAFF,TGTGCCAGCAGCTTAGGGAACCCCGGGACTGAAGCTTTCTTT
17,-,-,TRBV27,TRBJ1-1,CASSHNRDGPFGTEAFF,TGTGCCAGCAGCCATAACAGGGACGGACCATTCGGGACTGAAGCTTTCTTT
16,-,TRBD1,TRBV14,TRBJ2-1,CASSQVDRGRDNEQFF,TGTGCCAGCAGCCAAGTTGACAGGGGGCGCGACAATGAGCAGTTCTTC
18,-,-,TRBV25-1,TRBJ2-6,CASTDSPGDYSGANVLTF,TGTGCCAGCACAGACAGCCCAGGAGACTACTCTGGGGCCAACGTCCTGACTTTC
16,-,TRBD1,TRBV28,TRBJ2-7,CASSFDFQGVSYEQYF,TGTGCCAGCAGTTTTGATTTCCAGGGGGTCTCCTACGAGCAGTACTTC
16,-,-,TRBV6-5,TRBJ2-3,CASSYSGGLSTDTQYF,TGTGCCAGCAGTTACTCTGGGGGGCTCAGCACAGATACGCAGTATTTT
12,few,-,TRBV5-4,TRBJ2-5,CASSGRGETQYF,TGTGCCAGCAGTGGACGAGGGGAGACCCAGTACTTC
16,-,TRBD1,TRBV5-6,TRBJ1-4,CASSLGTGGAHEKLFF,TGTGCCAGCAGCTTGGGCACAGGGGGCGCGCATGAAAAACTGTTTTTT
14,-,TRBD1,TRBV5-1,TRBJ2-7,CASMEGQGRYEQYF,TGCGCCAGCATGGAGGGACAGGGGAGATACGAGCAGTACTTC
14,-,TRBD1,TRBV13,TRBJ2-7,CASSSTQGAYEQYF,TGTGCCAGCAGCTCGACACAGGGGGCATACGAGCAGTACTTC